At least ten counts were recorded for the clone carrying this T cell receptor (beta chain). Its target is not known. Recently diagnosed hyperthyroidism of less than 2 months' duration affected patients aged 18 to 65. Patients were excluded for uncontrolled infection, other autoimmune disease, pregnancy or lactation. The study based diagnoses on clinical symptoms, serum thyroxine and TRAb, thyroid ultrasound and orbital computed tomography. Researchers took RNA transcripts and amplified the TCR beta CDR3 regions from them. Using the HTBI primer set, a first-round RT-PCR was run on the TCR CDR3. TCRdb analysed the multiplex PCR reads with MiXCR anew, one entry per CDR3 protein. The sample has around 540,000 distinct CDR3 sequences; roughly 50% are singletons. This record comes from a study of T cells in Graves' hyperthyroidism and ophthalmopathy. Study findings and constraints: Most thyroid-expanded clonotypes above 0.001 were also found in blood.

This CDR3 is 14 amino acids long. Trimming at V came to 5 bases and at J to 7 bases, leaving 12 bases not matched to a gene. Germline assignment: CDR1 SQVTM and CDR2 ANQGSEA. This TCR was sampled from a woman between 18 and 29 years old with Graves' hyperthyroidism. The rearrangement links TRBV29-1 to TRBJ1-1; 8 bases line up with TRBD1. The source material was peripheral blood or thyroid tissue (not recorded which). The CDR3 loop reads CSVWGEGQVIEAFF. CDR3 nucleotides: TGCAGCGTTTGGGGGGAGGGACAGGTGATTGAAGCTTTCTTT.